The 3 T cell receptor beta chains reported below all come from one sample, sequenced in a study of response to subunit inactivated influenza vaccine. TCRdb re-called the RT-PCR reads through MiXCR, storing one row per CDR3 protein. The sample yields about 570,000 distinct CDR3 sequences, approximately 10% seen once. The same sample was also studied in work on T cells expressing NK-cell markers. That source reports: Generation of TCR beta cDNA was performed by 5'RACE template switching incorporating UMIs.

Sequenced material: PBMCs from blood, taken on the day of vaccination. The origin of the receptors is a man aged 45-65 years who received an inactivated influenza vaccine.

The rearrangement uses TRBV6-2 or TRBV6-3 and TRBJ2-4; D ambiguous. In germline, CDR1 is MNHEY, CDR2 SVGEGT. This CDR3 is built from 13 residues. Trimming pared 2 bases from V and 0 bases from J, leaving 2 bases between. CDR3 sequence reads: CASSYLAKNIQYF. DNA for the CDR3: TGTGCCAGCAGTTACCTAGCCAAAAACATTCAGTACTTC.

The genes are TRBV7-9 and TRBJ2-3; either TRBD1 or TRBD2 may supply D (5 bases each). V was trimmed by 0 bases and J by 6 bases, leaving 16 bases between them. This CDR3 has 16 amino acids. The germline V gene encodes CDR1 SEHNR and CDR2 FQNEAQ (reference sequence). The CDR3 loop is CASSLAILGDRDTQYF. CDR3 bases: TGTGCCAGCAGCTTAGCGATCCTGGGGGACCGCGATACGCAGTATTTT. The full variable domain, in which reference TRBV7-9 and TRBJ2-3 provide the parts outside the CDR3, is DTGVSQNPRHKITKRGQNVTFRCDPISEHNRLYWYRQTLGQGPEFLTYFQNEAQLEKSRLLSDRFSAERPKGSFSTLEIQRTEQGDSAMYLCASSLAILGDRDTQYFGPGTRLTVL.

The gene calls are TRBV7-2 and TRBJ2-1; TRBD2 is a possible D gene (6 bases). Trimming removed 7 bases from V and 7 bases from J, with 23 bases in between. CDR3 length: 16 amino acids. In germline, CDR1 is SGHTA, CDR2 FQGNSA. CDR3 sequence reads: CASINDPGTGRNEQFF. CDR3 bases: TGTGCCAGCATCAATGATCCCGGGACTGGAAGGAATGAGCAGTTCTTC.